The rows below give T cell receptor beta chains drawn from one sample of a study of human T cells and chemical hapten exposure. TCRdb analysed the RACE reads with MiXCR anew, one entry per CDR3 protein. This table has over 45,000 distinct CDR3 sequences, approximately 8.6% appearing once. Material: whole blood, obtained in connection with sensitization to the hapten diphenylcyclopropenone (DPC). The source of these receptors is a woman between 35 and 50 years old with alopecia areata. Some clones in this sample may be carry-over from other donors' samples. Each CDR3 is given with its conserved first and last residue. Fields, in order: V gene, clone size, J gene, D gene, CDR3 DNA, CDR3 protein. A D gene is named only where the DNA matches it firmly. Clone sizes are given selectively: once, few, many, or a class where the clone is expanded.

v_call: TRBV9; clone_size: .; j_call: TRBJ1-1; d_call: TRBD1; cdr3_nt: TGTGCCAGCAGCGCATCAACAGGGGGCCGTGAAGCTTTCTTT; cdr3_aa: CASSASTGGREAFF
v_call: TRBV11-1; clone_size: many; j_call: TRBJ2-3; d_call: TRBD2; cdr3_nt: TGTGCCAGCAGCCTGCGGACTAGCACGCAGTATTTT; cdr3_aa: CASSLRTSTQYF
v_call: TRBV14; clone_size: many; j_call: TRBJ2-1; d_call: TRBD2; cdr3_nt: TGTGCCAGCAGCCAAGTTCTCGCGGGGGGGCGCTACAATGAGCAGTTCTTC; cdr3_aa: CASSQVLAGGRYNEQFF
v_call: TRBV7-9; clone_size: few; j_call: TRBJ2-5; d_call: .; cdr3_nt: TGTGCCAGCTGGGACTTCCAAGAGACCCAGTACTTC; cdr3_aa: CASWDFQETQYF
v_call: TRBV2; clone_size: many; j_call: TRBJ2-7; d_call: TRBD1; cdr3_nt: TGTGCCAGCAGTGGCGGGACAGGGCTCTCCTACGAGCAGTACTTC; cdr3_aa: CASSGGTGLSYEQYF
v_call: TRBV4-3; clone_size: .; j_call: TRBJ1-2; d_call: .; cdr3_nt: TGCGCCAGCAGCCTAAACTCCGGGCGAAATCACTATGGCTACACCTTC; cdr3_aa: CASSLNSGRNHYGYTF
v_call: TRBV11-1; clone_size: few; j_call: TRBJ2-1; d_call: TRBD2; cdr3_nt: TGTGCCAGCAGCTCCGATAGCGGGGGCCTTGTTATCGATGAGCAGTTCTTC; cdr3_aa: CASSSDSGGLVIDEQFF
v_call: TRBV6-5; clone_size: many; j_call: TRBJ1-2; d_call: TRBD1; cdr3_nt: TGTGCCAGCAGGCAAACAGGGGGCCGTGGCTACACCTTC; cdr3_aa: CASRQTGGRGYTF
v_call: TRBV5-5; clone_size: few; j_call: TRBJ1-5; d_call: .; cdr3_nt: TGTGCCAGCAGCTTGTCGTTGGTAGGGCATCAGCCCCAGCATTTT; cdr3_aa: CASSLSLVGHQPQHF
v_call: TRBV29-1; clone_size: many; j_call: TRBJ1-2; d_call: .; cdr3_nt: TGCAGCGTTGAGGGGGTCTATGGCTACACCTTC; cdr3_aa: CSVEGVYGYTF
v_call: TRBV29-1; clone_size: many; j_call: TRBJ2-2; d_call: .; cdr3_nt: TGCAGCGTAACTAGCTCCGCGAACACCGGGGAGCTGTTTTTT; cdr3_aa: CSVTSSANTGELFF
v_call: TRBV2; clone_size: many; j_call: TRBJ2-7; d_call: .; cdr3_nt: TGTGCCAGCACCGAGGGGGGTTGGAGCGAGCAGTACTTC; cdr3_aa: CASTEGGWSEQYF
v_call: TRBV15; clone_size: .; j_call: TRBJ2-7; d_call: .; cdr3_nt: TGTGCCACCAGCAGCGGCTTAGAAGCGAACGAGCAGTACTTC; cdr3_aa: CATSSGLEANEQYF
v_call: TRBV29-1; clone_size: many; j_call: TRBJ1-1; d_call: TRBD1; cdr3_nt: TGCAGCGCCTCGACAGGGAGATCTGAAGCTTTCTTT; cdr3_aa: CSASTGRSEAFF
v_call: TRBV28; clone_size: .; j_call: TRBJ1-5; d_call: TRBD1; cdr3_nt: TGTGCCAGCCGAGACAGGGTAGATCAGCCCCAGCATTTT; cdr3_aa: CASRDRVDQPQHF
v_call: TRBV27; clone_size: many; j_call: TRBJ2-1; d_call: .; cdr3_nt: TGTGCCAGCCCAATTTCGGACCATTTATTCCCCAATGAGCAGTTCTTC; cdr3_aa: CASPISDHLFPNEQFF
v_call: TRBV7-6; clone_size: few; j_call: TRBJ2-2; d_call: .; cdr3_nt: TGTGCCAGCAGCTTAGCGAACGCGAACACCGGGGAGCTGTTTTTT; cdr3_aa: CASSLANANTGELFF
v_call: TRBV6-1; clone_size: .; j_call: TRBJ1-2; d_call: TRBD1; cdr3_nt: TGTGCCAGCAGGAGGGACAGGATGGCCCCTTATGGCTACACCTTC; cdr3_aa: CASRRDRMAPYGYTF
v_call: TRBV4-3; clone_size: many; j_call: TRBJ2-7; d_call: TRBD2; cdr3_nt: TGCGCCAGCAGCCACGCTAGCGGGGGGGCTGATGAGCAGTACTTC; cdr3_aa: CASSHASGGADEQYF
v_call: TRBV28; clone_size: many; j_call: TRBJ2-5; d_call: TRBD1; cdr3_nt: TGTGCCAGCAGTTCTTGGACAGGAAAAGAGACCCAGTACTTC; cdr3_aa: CASSSWTGKETQYF
v_call: TRBV5-6; clone_size: .; j_call: TRBJ1-2; d_call: .; cdr3_nt: TGTGCCAGCAAGATACTGGGGGTTGAAAAGGATGGCTACACCTTC; cdr3_aa: CASKILGVEKDGYTF
v_call: TRBV7-9; clone_size: .; j_call: TRBJ2-1; d_call: .; cdr3_nt: TGTGCCAGCAGCTTAGCGGGCATATCCTACAATGAGCAGTTCTTC; cdr3_aa: CASSLAGISYNEQFF
v_call: TRBV6-5; clone_size: many; j_call: TRBJ2-3; d_call: TRBD2; cdr3_nt: TGTGCCAGCAGTTCCCGACTACTAGCGGGGAGCACAGATACGCAGTATTTT; cdr3_aa: CASSSRLLAGSTDTQYF
v_call: TRBV5-5; clone_size: many; j_call: TRBJ1-2; d_call: TRBD1; cdr3_nt: TGTGCCAGTGACCCCACAGGGGGCGTGGACGGCTACACCTTC; cdr3_aa: CASDPTGGVDGYTF
v_call: TRBV7-9; clone_size: many; j_call: TRBJ1-2; d_call: TRBD1; cdr3_nt: TGTGCCAGCAGCCCACTAGACAGGGTGGTGCATGGCTACACCTTC; cdr3_aa: CASSPLDRVVHGYTF
v_call: TRBV30; clone_size: .; j_call: TRBJ1-1; d_call: .; cdr3_nt: TGTGCCTGGAGTGTCCAAGCTGAAGCTTTCTTT; cdr3_aa: CAWSVQAEAFF
v_call: TRBV3-1; clone_size: many; j_call: TRBJ1-1; d_call: .; cdr3_nt: TGTGCCAGCAGCCAGGGGATGAACACTGAAGCTTTCTTT; cdr3_aa: CASSQGMNTEAFF
v_call: TRBV6-6; clone_size: many; j_call: TRBJ2-3; d_call: .; cdr3_nt: TGTGCCAGCAGCAGTCACGATCCTAGCACAGATACGCAGTATTTT; cdr3_aa: CASSSHDPSTDTQYF
v_call: TRBV29-1; clone_size: .; j_call: TRBJ1-1; d_call: TRBD1; cdr3_nt: TGCAGCGTTGAATCCCAGGGGGAGACTGAAGCTTTCTTT; cdr3_aa: CSVESQGETEAFF
v_call: TRBV12-3/TRBV12-4; clone_size: few; j_call: TRBJ2-1; d_call: .; cdr3_nt: TGTGCCAGCAGCCCGGGGACCCGCGCCTACAATGAGCAGTTCTTC; cdr3_aa: CASSPGTRAYNEQFF
v_call: TRBV20-1; clone_size: .; j_call: TRBJ2-4; d_call: TRBD2; cdr3_nt: TGCAGTGCTCTCGATAGCGGGGCAAACAAAAACATTCAGTACTTC; cdr3_aa: CSALDSGANKNIQYF
v_call: TRBV12-5; clone_size: .; j_call: TRBJ2-3; d_call: .; cdr3_nt: TGTGCTAGTGGTCGGGACACCCACACAGATACGCAGTATTTT; cdr3_aa: CASGRDTHTDTQYF
v_call: TRBV6-2/TRBV6-3; clone_size: many; j_call: TRBJ1-1; d_call: .; cdr3_nt: TGTGCCAGCGGAGAGAGTGGAGGGCTGATGAACACTGAAGCTTTCTTT; cdr3_aa: CASGESGGLMNTEAFF
v_call: TRBV2; clone_size: many; j_call: TRBJ1-2; d_call: TRBD1; cdr3_nt: TGTGCCAGCAGTGAAGCGGGGACAGACTATGGCTACACCTTC; cdr3_aa: CASSEAGTDYGYTF
v_call: TRBV2; clone_size: many; j_call: TRBJ2-5; d_call: TRBD2; cdr3_nt: TGTGCCAGCAGTGAGGACCGCGGGCGGGGGTTGGAGACCCAGTACTTC; cdr3_aa: CASSEDRGRGLETQYF
v_call: TRBV12-3/TRBV12-4; clone_size: many; j_call: TRBJ2-2; d_call: .; cdr3_nt: TGTGCCAGCAGTTTGGATAGGTCTATAATTTTT; cdr3_aa: CASSLDRSIIF
v_call: TRBV23-1; clone_size: many; j_call: TRBJ1-5; d_call: TRBD1; cdr3_nt: TGCGCCAGCAGTCAAAAGGGTACAGGGGGCCCCAACGTTCCGCCCCAGCATTTT; cdr3_aa: CASSQKGTGGPNVPPQHF
v_call: TRBV5-1; clone_size: .; j_call: TRBJ1-1; d_call: .; cdr3_nt: TGCGCCAGCAGCCCGGGACGGCCCTCCACTGAAGCTTTCTTT; cdr3_aa: CASSPGRPSTEAFF
v_call: TRBV12-3/TRBV12-4; clone_size: many; j_call: TRBJ1-1; d_call: .; cdr3_nt: TGTGCCAGCAGTTTTGGAGGGGCAGCTTTCTTT; cdr3_aa: CASSFGGAAFF
v_call: TRBV25-1; clone_size: .; j_call: TRBJ1-2; d_call: TRBD1; cdr3_nt: TGTGCCAGCAGTGAGCCTGGACAGGGGGTGTATGGCTACACCTTC; cdr3_aa: CASSEPGQGVYGYTF
v_call: TRBV20-1; clone_size: many; j_call: TRBJ2-7; d_call: TRBD1; cdr3_nt: TGCAGTGACCGGGACAGGGGGCTCGAGCAGTACTTC; cdr3_aa: CSDRDRGLEQYF
v_call: TRBV28; clone_size: .; j_call: TRBJ2-7; d_call: .; cdr3_nt: TGTGCCAGCACACGCGGCGACAGTCCAAGGGGTCGGTACTTC; cdr3_aa: CASTRGDSPRGRYF
v_call: TRBV20-1; clone_size: many; j_call: TRBJ2-7; d_call: .; cdr3_nt: TGCAGTGCTAGAGATCGAAATGTATTCTACGAGCAGTACTTC; cdr3_aa: CSARDRNVFYEQYF
v_call: TRBV4-1; clone_size: many; j_call: TRBJ1-1; d_call: TRBD1; cdr3_nt: TGCGCCAGCAGCAAACTGCAGGGGGCGCCGACTGAAGCTTTCTTT; cdr3_aa: CASSKLQGAPTEAFF
v_call: TRBV5-1; clone_size: many; j_call: TRBJ1-2; d_call: TRBD1; cdr3_nt: TGCGCCAGCAGCCCCGGACAGGGGAGAAGAGGCTATGGCTACACCTTC; cdr3_aa: CASSPGQGRRGYGYTF
v_call: TRBV19; clone_size: many; j_call: TRBJ1-5; d_call: .; cdr3_nt: TGTGCCAGTGCCGCTTCCTTCGGGAATAGCAATCAGCCCCAGCATTTT; cdr3_aa: CASAASFGNSNQPQHF
v_call: TRBV18; clone_size: many; j_call: TRBJ2-2; d_call: TRBD1; cdr3_nt: TGTGCCAGCTCACCAGCCGGGACAGGGGGCTACGGGGAGCTGTTTTTT; cdr3_aa: CASSPAGTGGYGELFF
v_call: TRBV7-2; clone_size: .; j_call: TRBJ2-1; d_call: TRBD2; cdr3_nt: TGTGCCAGCAGCTTGAGAGTTAGCGGGACCCCCTACAATGAGCAGTTCTTC; cdr3_aa: CASSLRVSGTPYNEQFF
v_call: TRBV27; clone_size: .; j_call: TRBJ1-2; d_call: TRBD1; cdr3_nt: TGTGCCAGCACCACCCGGGACAGGGTCGGCGGTGGCTACACCTTC; cdr3_aa: CASTTRDRVGGGYTF
v_call: TRBV5-4; clone_size: .; j_call: TRBJ1-2; d_call: .; cdr3_nt: TGTGCCAGCAGCCGAACCGGGACCTATGGCTACACCTTC; cdr3_aa: CASSRTGTYGYTF
v_call: TRBV24-1; clone_size: few; j_call: TRBJ2-1; d_call: .; cdr3_nt: TGTGCCACCAGTGATAACAGGGAGCCCAATGAGCAGTTCTTC; cdr3_aa: CATSDNREPNEQFF
v_call: TRBV27; clone_size: many; j_call: TRBJ2-3; d_call: .; cdr3_nt: TGTGCCAGCAGTTTGGGGCGGACCACAGATACGCAGTATTTT; cdr3_aa: CASSLGRTTDTQYF
v_call: TRBV29-1; clone_size: .; j_call: TRBJ2-1; d_call: TRBD2; cdr3_nt: TGCAGCGAGACTAGCGGGGAGGACAATGAGCAGTTCTTC; cdr3_aa: CSETSGEDNEQFF
v_call: TRBV4-2; clone_size: many; j_call: TRBJ1-6; d_call: TRBD1; cdr3_nt: TGTGCCAGCAACCGGGACAGGAATTCACCCCTCCACTTT; cdr3_aa: CASNRDRNSPLHF
v_call: TRBV30; clone_size: few; j_call: TRBJ2-5; d_call: .; cdr3_nt: TGTGCCTGGAGTGTAGGGGCAGGTGAAGAGACCCAGTACTTC; cdr3_aa: CAWSVGAGEETQYF
v_call: TRBV5-5; clone_size: many; j_call: TRBJ2-7; d_call: TRBD2; cdr3_nt: TGTGCCAGCAGCTCCATAATGGTAGCGGGGTCCGTCTACGAGCAGTACTTC; cdr3_aa: CASSSIMVAGSVYEQYF
v_call: TRBV7-2; clone_size: many; j_call: TRBJ1-2; d_call: .; cdr3_nt: TGTGCCAGCACCCCTACTGCCAACTATGGCTACACCTTC; cdr3_aa: CASTPTANYGYTF
v_call: TRBV29-1; clone_size: few; j_call: TRBJ1-1; d_call: TRBD1; cdr3_nt: TGCAGCGCCGGGGACAGCAGAATGAACACTGAAGCTTTCTTT; cdr3_aa: CSAGDSRMNTEAFF
v_call: TRBV30; clone_size: many; j_call: TRBJ2-1; d_call: TRBD2; cdr3_nt: TGTGCCTGGAGTTCAGGGACTAGCGGGGGGGCCAGTGAGCAGTTCTTC; cdr3_aa: CAWSSGTSGGASEQFF